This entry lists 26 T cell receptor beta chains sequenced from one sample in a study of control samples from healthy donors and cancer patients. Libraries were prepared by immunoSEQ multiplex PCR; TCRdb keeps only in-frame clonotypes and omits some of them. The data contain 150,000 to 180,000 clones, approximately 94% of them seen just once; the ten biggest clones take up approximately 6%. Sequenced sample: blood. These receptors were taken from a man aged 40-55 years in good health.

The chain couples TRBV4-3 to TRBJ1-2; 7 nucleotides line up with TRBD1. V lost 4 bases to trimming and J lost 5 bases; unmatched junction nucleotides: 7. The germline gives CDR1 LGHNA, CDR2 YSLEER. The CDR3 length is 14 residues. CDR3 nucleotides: TGCGCCAGCAGCCTAACAGGGGATTCTTATGGCTACACCTTC. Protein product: CASSLTGDSYGYTF.

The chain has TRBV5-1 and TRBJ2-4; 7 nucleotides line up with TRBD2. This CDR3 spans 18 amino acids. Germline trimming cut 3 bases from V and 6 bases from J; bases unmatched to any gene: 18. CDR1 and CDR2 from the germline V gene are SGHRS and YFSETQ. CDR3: CASSWAGLSSGSLNIQYF. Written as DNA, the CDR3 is TGCGCCAGCAGCTGGGCGGGACTTTCTAGCGGTAGTCTAAACATTCAGTACTTC.

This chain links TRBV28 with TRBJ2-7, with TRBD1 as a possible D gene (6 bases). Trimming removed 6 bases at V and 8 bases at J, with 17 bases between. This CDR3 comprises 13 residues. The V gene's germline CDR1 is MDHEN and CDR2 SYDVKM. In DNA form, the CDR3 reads TGTGCCAGCAGCACTGACAGGAGTTGGCAGCAGTACTTC. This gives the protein CASSTDRSWQQYF.

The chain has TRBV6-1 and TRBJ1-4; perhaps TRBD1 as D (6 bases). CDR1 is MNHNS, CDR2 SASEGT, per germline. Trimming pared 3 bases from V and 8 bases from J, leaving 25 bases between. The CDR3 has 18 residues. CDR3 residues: CASSEIPEGGATREKLFF. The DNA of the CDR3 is TGTGCCAGCAGTGAGATACCCGAAGGGGGGGCGACGCGGGAAAAACTGTTTTTT.

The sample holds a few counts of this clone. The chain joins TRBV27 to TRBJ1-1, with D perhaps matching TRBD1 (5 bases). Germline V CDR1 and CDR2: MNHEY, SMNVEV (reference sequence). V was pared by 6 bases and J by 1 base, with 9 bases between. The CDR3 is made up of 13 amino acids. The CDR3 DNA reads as TGTGCCAGCAGGATCAGGGAGAACACTGAAGCTTTCTTT. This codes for CASRIRENTEAFF.

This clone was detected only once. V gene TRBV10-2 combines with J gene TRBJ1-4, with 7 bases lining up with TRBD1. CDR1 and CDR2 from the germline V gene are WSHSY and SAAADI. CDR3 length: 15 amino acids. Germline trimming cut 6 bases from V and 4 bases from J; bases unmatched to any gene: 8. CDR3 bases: TGCGCCAGCAGGCAAACAGGGGCAGTTAATGAAAAACTGTTTTTT. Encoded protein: CASRQTGAVNEKLFF.

The CDR3 reads CASSSRGATEAFF. The DNA for the CDR3 is TGTGCCAGCAGCTCACGGGGAGCCACTGAAGCTTTCTTT. The chain carries TRBV7-2 and TRBJ1-1; the D is unclear. Germline values: CDR1 SGHTA, CDR2 FQGNSA. This CDR3 spans 13 amino acids. With 4 bases removed from V and 4 bases from J, the gap between germline ends came to 10 bases.

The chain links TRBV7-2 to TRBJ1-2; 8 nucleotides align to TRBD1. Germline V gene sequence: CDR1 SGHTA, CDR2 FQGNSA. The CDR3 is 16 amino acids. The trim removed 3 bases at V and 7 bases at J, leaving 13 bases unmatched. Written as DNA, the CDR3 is TGTGCCAGCAGCTTCAGCGGGACAGGCTTCAGGGGTGGCTACACCTTC. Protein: CASSFSGTGFRGGYTF.

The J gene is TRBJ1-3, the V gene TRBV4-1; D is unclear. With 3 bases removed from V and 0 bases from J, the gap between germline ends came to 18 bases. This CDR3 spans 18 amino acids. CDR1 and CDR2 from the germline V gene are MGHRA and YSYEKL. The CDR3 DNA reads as TGCGCCAGCAGCCACCCCGCGGAGGGAGGCCCCTCTGGAAACACCATATATTTT. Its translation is CASSHPAEGGPSGNTIYF.

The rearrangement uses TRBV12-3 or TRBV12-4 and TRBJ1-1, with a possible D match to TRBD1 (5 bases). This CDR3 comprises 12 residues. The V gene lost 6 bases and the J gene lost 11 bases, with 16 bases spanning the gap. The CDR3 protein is CASSDGMGRAFF. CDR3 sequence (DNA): TGTGCCAGCAGCGATGGAATGGGGCGGGCTTTCTTT.

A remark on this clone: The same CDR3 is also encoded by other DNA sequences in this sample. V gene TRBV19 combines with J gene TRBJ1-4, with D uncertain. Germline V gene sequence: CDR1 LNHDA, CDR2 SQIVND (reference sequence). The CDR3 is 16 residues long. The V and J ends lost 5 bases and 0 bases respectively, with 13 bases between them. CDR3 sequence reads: CASSLLSSPTNEKLFF. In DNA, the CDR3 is TGTGCCAGTAGTCTCCTTAGCAGCCCAACTAATGAAAAACTGTTTTTT.

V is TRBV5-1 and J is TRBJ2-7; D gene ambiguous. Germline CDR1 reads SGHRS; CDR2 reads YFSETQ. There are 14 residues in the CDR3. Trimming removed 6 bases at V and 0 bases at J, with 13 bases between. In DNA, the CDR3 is TGCGCCAGCACCCTGGACGGAATCTCCTACGAGCAGTACTTC. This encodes CASTLDGISYEQYF.

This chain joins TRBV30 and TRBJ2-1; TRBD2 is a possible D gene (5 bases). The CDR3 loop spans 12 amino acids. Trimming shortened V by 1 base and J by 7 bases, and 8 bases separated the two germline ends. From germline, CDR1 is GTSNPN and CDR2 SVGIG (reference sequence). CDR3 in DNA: TGTGCCTGGAGTGGTCGAGGGAATGAGCAGTTCTTC. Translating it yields CAWSGRGNEQFF. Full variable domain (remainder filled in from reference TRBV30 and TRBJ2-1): SQTIHQWPATLVQPVGSPLSLECTVEGTSNPNLYWYRQAAGRGLQLLFYSVGIGQISSEVPQNLSASRPQDRQFILSSKKLLLSDSGFYLCAWSGRGNEQFFGPGTRLTVL.

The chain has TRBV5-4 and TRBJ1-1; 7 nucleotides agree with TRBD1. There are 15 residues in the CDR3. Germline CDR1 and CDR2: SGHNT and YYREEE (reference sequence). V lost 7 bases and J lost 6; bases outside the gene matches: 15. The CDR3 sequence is CASLPQGRDNAEAFF. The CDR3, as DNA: TGTGCCAGCCTCCCACAGGGGAGAGATAACGCTGAAGCTTTCTTT.

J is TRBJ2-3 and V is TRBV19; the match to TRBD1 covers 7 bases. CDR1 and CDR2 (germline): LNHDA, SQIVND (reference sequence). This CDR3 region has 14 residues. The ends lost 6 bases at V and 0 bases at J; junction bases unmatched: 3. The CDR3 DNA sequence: TGTGCCAGTAGCCTACAGGGGAGCACAGATACGCAGTATTTT. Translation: CASSLQGSTDTQYF.

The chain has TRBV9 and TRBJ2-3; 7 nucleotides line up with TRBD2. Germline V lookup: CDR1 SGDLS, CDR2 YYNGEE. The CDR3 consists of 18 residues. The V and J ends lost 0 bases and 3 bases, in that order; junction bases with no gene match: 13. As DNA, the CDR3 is TGTGCCAGCAGCGTAGCTGGGTATTGGGGGAGGGGAACAGATACGCAGTATTTT. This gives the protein CASSVAGYWGRGTDTQYF. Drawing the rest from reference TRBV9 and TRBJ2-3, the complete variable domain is DSGVTQTPKHLITATGQRVTLRCSPRSGDLSVYWYQQSLDQGLQFLIQYYNGEERAKGNILERFSAQQFPDLHSELNLSSLELGDSALYFCASSVAGYWGRGTDTQYFGPGTRLTVL.

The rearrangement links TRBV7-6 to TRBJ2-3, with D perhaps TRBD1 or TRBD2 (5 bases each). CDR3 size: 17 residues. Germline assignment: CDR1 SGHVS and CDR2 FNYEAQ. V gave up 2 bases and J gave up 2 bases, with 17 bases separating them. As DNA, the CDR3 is TGTGCCAGCAGCTTATTTGGCAGAGGGGTGGCCACAGATACGCAGTATTTT. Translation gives CASSLFGRGVATDTQYF.

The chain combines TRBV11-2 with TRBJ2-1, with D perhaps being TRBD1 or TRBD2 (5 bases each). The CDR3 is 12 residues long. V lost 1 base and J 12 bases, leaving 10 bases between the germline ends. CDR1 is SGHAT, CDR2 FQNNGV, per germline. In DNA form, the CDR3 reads TGTGCCAGCAGCTTAGGGGGGTCCTGGCAGTTCTTC. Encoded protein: CASSLGGSWQFF.

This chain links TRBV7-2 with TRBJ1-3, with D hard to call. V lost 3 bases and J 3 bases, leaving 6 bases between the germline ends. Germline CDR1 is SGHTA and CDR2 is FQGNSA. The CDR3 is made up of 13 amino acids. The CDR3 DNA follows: TGTGCCAGCAGCTTCCATGATGGAAACACCATATATTTT. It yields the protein CASSFHDGNTIYF.

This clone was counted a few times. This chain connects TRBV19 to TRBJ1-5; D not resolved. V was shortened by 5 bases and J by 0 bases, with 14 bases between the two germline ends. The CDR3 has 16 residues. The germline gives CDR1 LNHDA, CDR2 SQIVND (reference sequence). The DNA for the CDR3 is TGTGCCAGTAGTTTTGGTAGGGAGTATAGCAATCAGCCCCAGCATTTT. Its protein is CASSFGREYSNQPQHF.

CDR3 bases: TGTGCCAGCAGTTATGAGGGTTCGGGGATTCAGTACTTC. Protein sequence: CASSYEGSGIQYF. The chain carries TRBV6-5 and TRBJ2-4; D is perhaps TRBD2 (5 bases). V lost 3 bases and J lost 10, with 13 bases in between. The CDR3 contains 13 residues. Germline V gene sequence: CDR1 MNHEY, CDR2 SVGAGI.

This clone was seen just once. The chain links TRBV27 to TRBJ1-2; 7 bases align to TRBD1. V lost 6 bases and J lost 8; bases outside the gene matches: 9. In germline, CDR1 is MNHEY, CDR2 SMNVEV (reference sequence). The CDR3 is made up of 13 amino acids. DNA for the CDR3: TGTGCCAGCAGACCTACAGGGGCTGGAGGCTACACCTTC. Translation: CASRPTGAGGYTF.

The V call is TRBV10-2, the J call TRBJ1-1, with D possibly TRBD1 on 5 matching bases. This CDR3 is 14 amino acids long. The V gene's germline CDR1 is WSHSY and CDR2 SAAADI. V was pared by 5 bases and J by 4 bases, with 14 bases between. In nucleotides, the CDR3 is TGCGCCAGCAGTTCGGCTCAGGGCGGCACTGAAGCTTTCTTT. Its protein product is CASSSAQGGTEAFF.

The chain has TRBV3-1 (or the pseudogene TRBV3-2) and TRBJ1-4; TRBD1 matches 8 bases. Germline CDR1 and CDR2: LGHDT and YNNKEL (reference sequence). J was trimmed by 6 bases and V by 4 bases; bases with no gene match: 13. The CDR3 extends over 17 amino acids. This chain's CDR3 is CASSLYLLTGADEKLFF. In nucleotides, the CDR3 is TGTGCCAGCAGCCTCTACCTCCTGACAGGGGCGGATGAAAAACTGTTTTTT.

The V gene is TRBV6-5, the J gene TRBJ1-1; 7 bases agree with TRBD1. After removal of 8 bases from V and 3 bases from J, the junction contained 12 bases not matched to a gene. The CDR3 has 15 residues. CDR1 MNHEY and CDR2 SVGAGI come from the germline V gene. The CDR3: CASGLEGAPDTEAFF. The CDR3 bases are TGTGCCAGCGGACTGGAGGGGGCTCCGGACACTGAAGCTTTCTTT.

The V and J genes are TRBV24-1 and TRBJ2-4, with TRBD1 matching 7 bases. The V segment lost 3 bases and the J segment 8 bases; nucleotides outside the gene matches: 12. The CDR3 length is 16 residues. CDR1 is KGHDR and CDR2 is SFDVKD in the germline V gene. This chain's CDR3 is CATSDPTGASRDIQYF. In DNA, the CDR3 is TGTGCCACCAGTGATCCCACAGGGGCCTCACGGGACATTCAGTACTTC.